The rows below give T cell receptor beta chains drawn from one sample of a study of T-cell memory formation after mild COVID-19. A single record per CDR3 protein comes from TCRdb applying MiXCR to the 5' RACE reads. The table shows some 100,000 distinct CDR3 sequences, with roughly 11% occurring only once. Material: PBMCs or a T cell subset sorted from them (not recorded which). These TCRs come from a man between 18 and 35 years old who had mild COVID-19 (a few samples of this study predate the infection). Cell type and time point are not known. The CDR3 runs from the conserved cysteine through the conserved F or W. The D gene is left open where the match is weak. Clone size, where shown, is once, few, many, or a class for clones that have expanded.

V: TRBV4-1; D: TRBD1; J: TRBJ2-1; size: few; DNA: TGCGCCAGCAGCCCGGGACAGGGTTGGAATGAGCAGTTCTTC; CDR3: CASSPGQGWNEQFF
V: TRBV4-3; D: .; J: TRBJ2-2; size: many; DNA: TGCGCCAGCAGCCAAGGAGAGGGGATAGACCCCGGGGAGCTGTTTTTT; CDR3: CASSQGEGIDPGELFF
V: TRBV6-6; D: .; J: TRBJ1-5; size: .; DNA: TGTGCCAGCCGAACGGGGTACAATCAGCCCCAGCATTTT; CDR3: CASRTGYNQPQHF
V: TRBV7-9; D: .; J: TRBJ2-2; size: .; DNA: TGTGCCAGCAGCTTAGCGATTGTTGGAGGGAACACCGGGGAGCTGTTTTTT; CDR3: CASSLAIVGGNTGELFF
V: TRBV7-6; D: .; J: TRBJ2-1; size: many; DNA: TGTGCCAGCAGCTTCGAGGCTAGCCTCTACAATGAGCAGTTCTTC; CDR3: CASSFEASLYNEQFF
V: TRBV4-3; D: TRBD2; J: TRBJ2-1; size: .; DNA: TGCGCCAGCAGCCAAGAGACTAGCGGTTACAATGAGCAGTTCTTC; CDR3: CASSQETSGYNEQFF
V: TRBV20-1; D: .; J: TRBJ2-5; size: .; DNA: TGCAGTGCTGGGGAATTACGTCATAGTCCGATAACAGAGACCCAGTACTTC; CDR3: CSAGELRHSPITETQYF
V: TRBV27; D: .; J: TRBJ1-1; size: .; DNA: TGTGCCAGCAGCCACCACCGGGGAGGGGACACTGAAGCTTTCTTT; CDR3: CASSHHRGGDTEAFF
V: TRBV12-3/TRBV12-4; D: TRBD1; J: TRBJ1-6; size: few; DNA: TGTGCCAGCAGCCGTGGGACAGCTAATTCACCCCTCCACTTT; CDR3: CASSRGTANSPLHF
V: TRBV4-1; D: .; J: TRBJ1-5; size: .; DNA: TGCGCCAGCAGCCAAGTGTCTACGGCTGGCCAGCCCCAGCATTTT; CDR3: CASSQVSTAGQPQHF
V: TRBV9; D: .; J: TRBJ1-2; size: many; DNA: TGTGCCAGCAGCGTAGCTACCGCAGGACCCGGCGGCTACACCTTC; CDR3: CASSVATAGPGGYTF
V: TRBV3-1; D: .; J: TRBJ2-1; size: few; DNA: TGTGCCAGCAGCCAAGTTTCGGGAAACAATGAGCAGTTCTTC; CDR3: CASSQVSGNNEQFF
V: TRBV21-1; D: .; J: TRBJ1-3; size: .; DNA: TGTGCCAGCAGCCTACGTGACAGGGGGCCTGGAAACACCATATATTTT; CDR3: CASSLRDRGPGNTIYF
V: TRBV6-2/TRBV6-3; D: .; J: TRBJ2-7; size: many; DNA: TGTGCCAGCAGTTACTCGACCGAGCAGTACTTC; CDR3: CASSYSTEQYF
V: TRBV4-3; D: .; J: TRBJ1-2; size: few; DNA: TGCGCCAGCAGCCAACAACCCGCGCCCCCGGACAGCACATATGGCTACACCTTC; CDR3: CASSQQPAPPDSTYGYTF
V: TRBV15; D: .; J: TRBJ2-7; size: few; DNA: TGTGCCACCAGCAGAACCCTAGGGGACTACGAGCAGTACTTC; CDR3: CATSRTLGDYEQYF
V: TRBV7-6; D: TRBD2; J: TRBJ2-2; size: .; DNA: TGTGCCAGCAGCTTTGGTGGACTAGCCAACACCGGGGAGCTGTTTTTT; CDR3: CASSFGGLANTGELFF
V: TRBV3-1; D: .; J: TRBJ2-1; size: few; DNA: TGTGCCAGCAGCCAGGCACAGGGACCGCGGGAGCAGTTCTTC; CDR3: CASSQAQGPREQFF
V: TRBV27; D: .; J: TRBJ1-2; size: .; DNA: TGTGCCAGCAGTTTATCAGGGGTCGGAGGCTACACCTTC; CDR3: CASSLSGVGGYTF
V: TRBV6-2/TRBV6-3; D: TRBD1; J: TRBJ1-2; size: .; DNA: TGTGCCAGCAGTACGTGGACAGGGGGCTTCTATGGCTACACCTTC; CDR3: CASSTWTGGFYGYTF
V: TRBV7-6; D: .; J: TRBJ2-6; size: few; DNA: TGTGCCAGCAGCCCTCCCGCCTCTGGGGCCAACGTCCTGACTTTC; CDR3: CASSPPASGANVLTF
V: TRBV6-5; D: .; J: TRBJ2-2; size: .; DNA: TGTGCCAGCAGTTACTCGGCCCACACCGGGGAGCTGTTTTTT; CDR3: CASSYSAHTGELFF
V: TRBV6-1; D: .; J: TRBJ1-6; size: .; DNA: TGTGCCAGCCCTGGTAACGCCGATAATTCACCCCTCCACTTT; CDR3: CASPGNADNSPLHF
V: TRBV4-1; D: .; J: TRBJ1-5; size: .; DNA: TGCGCCAGCAGCCAAGAATCCCTTCTGGGGGAGCCCCAGCATTTT; CDR3: CASSQESLLGEPQHF
V: TRBV9; D: TRBD2; J: TRBJ2-1; size: .; DNA: TGTGCCAGCAGCGTAGGGACTAGCGGGGGGGCCCTCTACAATGAGCAGTTCTTC; CDR3: CASSVGTSGGALYNEQFF
V: TRBV24-1; D: .; J: TRBJ2-1; size: .; DNA: TGTGCCACCAGTAACCTGGGGTGGGATGAGCAGTTCTTC; CDR3: CATSNLGWDEQFF
V: TRBV6-5; D: .; J: TRBJ2-1; size: many; DNA: TGTGCCAGCAGTTACTGGCCCTACAATGAGCAGTTCTTC; CDR3: CASSYWPYNEQFF
V: TRBV6-5; D: .; J: TRBJ2-3; size: few; DNA: TGTGCCAGCAGGGGTACCCAGGGGGGTAGCACAGATACGCAGTATTTT; CDR3: CASRGTQGGSTDTQYF
V: TRBV27; D: .; J: TRBJ1-2; size: few; DNA: TGTGCCACCCCCTGGAGGAGGCCCGATGGCTACACCTTC; CDR3: CATPWRRPDGYTF
V: TRBV27; D: TRBD1; J: TRBJ1-6; size: many; DNA: TGTGCCAGCGCGGACAGGAATTCACCCCTCCACTTT; CDR3: CASADRNSPLHF
V: TRBV6-6; D: .; J: TRBJ2-1; size: .; DNA: TGTGCCAGCAGTTACTTGGGTGGAGTAGTGCAGTTCTTC; CDR3: CASSYLGGVVQFF
V: TRBV3-1; D: .; J: TRBJ2-7; size: few; DNA: TGTGCCAGCAGCCAAGTGGGATCCTACGAGCAGTACTTC; CDR3: CASSQVGSYEQYF
V: TRBV27; D: .; J: TRBJ1-1; size: .; DNA: TGTGCCAGCAGTTCTTTACCGGGGGGGGCCGTGCCTGAAGCTTTCTTT; CDR3: CASSSLPGGAVPEAFF
V: TRBV6-5; D: .; J: TRBJ2-5; size: many; DNA: TGTGCCAGCATCCCTCCGGAAGAGACCCAGTACTTC; CDR3: CASIPPEETQYF
V: TRBV27; D: .; J: TRBJ2-1; size: .; DNA: TGTGCCAGCAGTTTAAGTTCATACGAATATTTCGGCAATGAGCAGTTCTTC; CDR3: CASSLSSYEYFGNEQFF